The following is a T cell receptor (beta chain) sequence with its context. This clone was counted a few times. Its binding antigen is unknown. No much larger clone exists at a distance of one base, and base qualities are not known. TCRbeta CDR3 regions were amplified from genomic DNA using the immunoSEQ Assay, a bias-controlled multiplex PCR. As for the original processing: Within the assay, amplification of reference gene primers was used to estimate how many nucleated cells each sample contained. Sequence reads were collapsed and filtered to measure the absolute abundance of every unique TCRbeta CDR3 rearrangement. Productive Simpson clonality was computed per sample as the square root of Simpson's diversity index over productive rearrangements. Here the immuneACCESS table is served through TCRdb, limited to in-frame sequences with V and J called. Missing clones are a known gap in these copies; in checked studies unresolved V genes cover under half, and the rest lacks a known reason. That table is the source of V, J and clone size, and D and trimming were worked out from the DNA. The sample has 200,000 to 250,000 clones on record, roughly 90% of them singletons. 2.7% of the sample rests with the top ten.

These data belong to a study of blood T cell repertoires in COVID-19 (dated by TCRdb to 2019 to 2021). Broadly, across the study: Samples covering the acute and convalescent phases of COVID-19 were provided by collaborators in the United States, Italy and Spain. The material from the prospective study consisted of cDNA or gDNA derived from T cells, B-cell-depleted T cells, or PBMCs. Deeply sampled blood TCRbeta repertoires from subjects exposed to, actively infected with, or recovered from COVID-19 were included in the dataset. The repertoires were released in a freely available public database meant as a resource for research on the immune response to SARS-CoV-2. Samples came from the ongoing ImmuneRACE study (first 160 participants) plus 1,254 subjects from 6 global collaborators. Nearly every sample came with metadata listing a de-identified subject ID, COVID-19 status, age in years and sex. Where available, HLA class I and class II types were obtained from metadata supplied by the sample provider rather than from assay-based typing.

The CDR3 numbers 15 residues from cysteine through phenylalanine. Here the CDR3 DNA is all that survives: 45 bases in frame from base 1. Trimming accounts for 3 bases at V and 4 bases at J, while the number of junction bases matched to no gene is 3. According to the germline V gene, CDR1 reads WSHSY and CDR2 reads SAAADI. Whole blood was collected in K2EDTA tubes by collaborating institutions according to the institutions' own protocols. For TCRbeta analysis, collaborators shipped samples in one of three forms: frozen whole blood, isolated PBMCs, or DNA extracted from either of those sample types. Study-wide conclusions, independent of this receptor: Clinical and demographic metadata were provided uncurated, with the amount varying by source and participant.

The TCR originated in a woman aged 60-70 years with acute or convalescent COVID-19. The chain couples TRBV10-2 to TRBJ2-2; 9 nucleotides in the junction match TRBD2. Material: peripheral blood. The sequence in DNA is TGCGCCAGCAGTGACCTAGCGGGGCCCACCGGGGAGCTGTTTTTT. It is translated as CASSDLAGPTGELFF.